The 4 T cell receptor beta chains below were found in one sample sequenced in a study of early stage breast cancer tumors. This table comes from immunoSEQ multiplex PCR, and its TCRdb copy is limited to in-frame clones, with some not included. Of under 14,000 clones in the sample, under 85% were seen once. The sample was breast tumor tissue. The receptors were gathered from a person aged 65-85 years with breast cancer.

The chain recombines TRBV10-3 with TRBJ2-7, with TRBD1 as a possible D gene (6 bases). CDR3 size: 14 residues. V shed 6 bases and J shed 4 bases, with 16 bases lying between them. Germline loops: CDR1 ENHRY, CDR2 SYGVKD. The CDR3 loop is CAISDVGGSYEQYF. The CDR3 DNA sequence: TGTGCCATCAGCGACGTAGGGGGATCATACGAGCAGTACTTC.

The J gene is TRBJ1-5, the V gene TRBV30; the D gene is possibly TRBD1 (5 bases). Trimming cost V 0 bases and J 4 bases, with 10 bases left between them. CDR1 is GTSNPN, CDR2 SVGIG, per germline (reference sequence). This CDR3 is 14 amino acids long. CDR3 sequence: CAWSVGEPNQPQHF. DNA of the CDR3: TGTGCCTGGAGTGTAGGGGAACCTAATCAGCCCCAGCATTTT.

This clone has only a few counts. The rearrangement links TRBV6-5 to TRBJ2-2, with D possibly being TRBD2 (6 bases). CDR1 MNHEY and CDR2 SVGAGI come from the germline V gene. This CDR3 is 13 amino acids long. V lost 11 bases, J lost 4 bases, and 14 bases lay in between. The CDR3 loop reads CAGGWGRTGELFF. The DNA for the CDR3 is TGTGCCGGGGGGTGGGGTCGCACCGGGGAGCTGTTTTTT.

This clone was found a few times. The chain carries TRBV7-2 and TRBJ1-5, with 9 positions matching TRBD1. The CDR3 is made up of 14 amino acids. V lost 5 bases and J lost 7; bases outside the gene matches: 6. Germline V CDR1 and CDR2: SGHTA, FQGNSA. In DNA form, the CDR3 reads TGTGCCAGCAGCCGACAGGGGGACGGGCAGCCCCAGCATTTT. Its translation is CASSRQGDGQPQHF.